This TCR beta chain emerged from a study of identical twins (dated by TCRdb to the mid-2010s). General notes on the study: The study deep-sequenced TCR alpha and beta repertoires from monozygotic twins, unrelated adults of various ages and cord blood to test whether fetal clonotypes persist. To rule out contamination, replicate twin experiments were performed at different times with different library preparation protocols. The paper's findings and limits, for the study overall: Because the same donors could not be followed over many years, the conclusions depended on cross-sectional statistical analysis. Recombination models systematically underestimated out-of-frame TCR alpha sharing in monozygotic twins but agreed with sharing between unrelated individuals. Zero-insertion analyses could be partly confounded by invariant T cells such as MAIT and iNKT, though diverse VJ usage argued against such confounding for most clonotypes. In beta out-of-frame sequences, excess twin sharing was weaker, because having fewer shared sequences lowered the signal-to-noise ratio. Compared with coincidental sharing between unrelated individuals, an excess of low generation-probability sequences was observed among out-of-frame TCR alpha sequences shared between twins. Abundant cord blood beta clonotypes carried fewer insertions; young adult naive repertoires showed a weaker similar trend, while memory repertoires showed none.

Receptor amplification or capture employed 5' RACE. Sequencing took place on an Illumina HiSeq 2000. A universal primer binding site was introduced by template switching, and a unique molecular identifier was present in the final cDNA, enabling accurate counting of TCR cDNA molecules. Specific primers in the conserved constant-segment region were used to synthesize first-strand cDNA for the TCR alpha and beta chains. Each cDNA library was double barcoded, with a SMART-Mk sample barcode plus Illumina barcodes, to control for contamination. TruSeq adapter sequences along with Illumina sample barcodes were introduced in two successive PCR steps. The Illumina HiSeq platform was used with custom primers to sequence TCR alpha and beta cDNA libraries. The paper's data handling went like this. MiGEC processed the raw reads to extract unique molecular identifiers, while MiXCR was used to determine the CDR3 positions. Recombination models were inferred per individual with the repgenHMM and IGoR tools using an EM algorithm. The analysis of shared clonotypes was done with the tcR package in R, with sharing normalized by the product of cloneset sizes. To study raw recombination free of thymic and clonal selection effects, out-of-frame nonproductive sequences were analyzed. TCRdb ran its own pipeline on the public reads, namely fastp trimming at Q25 and MiXCR clone calling, and kept in-frame beta chains. CDR3 protein duplicates are merged, each entry listing the most common genes and DNA. The V and J calls were determined by TCRdb, not by the authors. This sample has some 710,000 distinct CDR3 sequences in its table, and 5.5% to 6.5% of those were observed once. The ten largest clonotypes hold around 1.7% of the sample.

Every donor was a healthy Caucasian. The researchers also sequenced three unrelated adults who were not twins: a male aged 18 to 29, a male aged 50 to 60, and a female aged 50 to 60. Miltenyi CD45RO+ enrichment and human naive T-cell isolation kits were used to isolate memory (CD45RO+) and naive T cells from PBMC. V loses 1 base of germline sequence and J loses 3 bases, and the interval between the two ends is 11 bases. The CDR3 goes from the cysteine to the phenylalanine over 14 residues. Only the CDR3 portion is preserved as DNA: 42 bases, with reading frame beginning at the first base. From the germline V gene, CDR1 is SGHRS and CDR2 is YFSETQ. This clonotype has ten or more counts. Its antigen is not yet known. No much larger clone is present one base from it, and per-base qualities are unavailable.

Recombination linked TRBV5-1 to TRBJ2-7, with no confidently assigned D gene. The receptor comes from a man aged 18 to 30 in good health. Specimen: naive T cells sorted from blood. Sample cell subset or site, as interpreted from the label and publication: cells isolated with a human naive T-cell isolation kit. The CDR3 here reads CASSLTTGFYEQYF. DNA sequence: TGCGCCAGCAGCTTGACGACGGGCTTCTACGAGCAGTACTTC. Full variable domain (CDR3 extended with the reference TRBV5-1 and TRBJ2-7 proteins): KAGVTQTPRYLIKTRGQQVTLSCSPISGHRSVSWYQQTPGQGLQFLFEYFSETQRNKGNFPGRFSGRQFSNSRSEMNVSTLELGDSALYLCASSLTTGFYEQYFGPGTRLTVT.